The clone carrying this T cell receptor (beta chain) has just a few counts. As yet, its antigen is unknown. The germline gives CDR1 SNHLY, CDR2 FYNNEI. The CDR3 spans 15 residues. The V end was cut by 6 bases, the J end by 2 bases, with 17 bases between. TCRdb independently ran MiXCR on the reads; one entry per CDR3 protein. The data show approximately 250,000 distinct CDR3 sequences, under 25% seen once. These data are taken from a study of T cell repertoires in cytomegalovirus infection. On the study more broadly: Indications of both CMV infection and matching HLA type were provided by public TCR beta signatures.

Overall study results and limits: CMV carriers having the relevant HLA were flagged by cumulative public TCR beta family frequency. CMV-specific TCR beta clonotypes restricted by HLA-C dominated the ex vivo response.

The sample taken for sequencing was CD8+ T cells from PBMCs. V is TRBV2 and J is TRBJ2-7; a weak D match, TRBD2 (6 bases). This clonotype was obtained from a human donor in good health (CMV status not recorded). Some clones in this sample may be carry-over from other donors' samples. CDR3 in amino acids: CASRENGGATYEQYF. The CDR3, as DNA: TGTGCCAGCAGGGAGAATGGCGGGGCAACCTACGAGCAGTACTTC.